What follows are 18 T cell receptor beta chains derived from one specimen sequenced in a study of control samples from healthy donors and cancer patients. The data were produced by immunoSEQ multiplex PCR, yet TCRdb's version contains in-frame clones alone and is incomplete. The sample lists some 120,000 clones, roughly nine tenths occurring once. The sample taken for sequencing was blood. The receptors here all came from a man aged 45 to 65 in good health.

The J gene is TRBJ2-2, the V gene TRBV5-1; 7 nucleotides line up with TRBD1. Germline loops: CDR1 SGHRS, CDR2 YFSETQ. V was clipped by 6 bases and J by 4 bases; unmatched bases: 6. This CDR3 region has 14 residues. Here the CDR3 DNA reads TGCGCCAGCACTATACAGGGGCCCACCGGGGAGCTGTTTTTT. The encoded protein is CASTIQGPTGELFF.

The gene calls are TRBV12-3 or TRBV12-4 and TRBJ1-1, with D unclear. V was clipped by 5 bases and J by 6 bases, with 13 bases between them. This CDR3 contains 13 residues. The CDR3 coding sequence is TGTGCCAGCAGTCCCCCGTTTAACGCTGAAGCTTTCTTT. This gives the protein CASSPPFNAEAFF.

V usage is TRBV19 and J usage is TRBJ2-5, with D tentatively TRBD2 (6 bases). This CDR3 is built from 13 residues. V was clipped by 2 bases and J by 4 bases, with 8 bases between them. From germline, CDR1 is LNHDA and CDR2 SQIVND (reference sequence). This CDR3 reads CASSIRGGETQYF. The CDR3 DNA is TGTGCCAGTAGTATACGGGGAGGAGAGACCCAGTACTTC.

The V call is TRBV9, the J call TRBJ2-1, with 8 bases fitting TRBD2. Germline assignment: CDR1 SGDLS and CDR2 YYNGEE. The V gene end was trimmed by 0 bases and the J gene end by 3 bases; junction bases not matched to a gene: 5. CDR3 length: 16 residues. This CDR3 reads CASSVAQRGHYNEQFF. The CDR3 DNA reads TGTGCCAGCAGCGTAGCTCAGCGGGGGCACTACAATGAGCAGTTCTTC.

V gene TRBV6-1 combines with J gene TRBJ1-5, with D hard to call. This CDR3 region has 14 residues. Trimming stripped 1 base from V and 2 bases from J, with 6 bases between. Germline V lookup: CDR1 MNHNS, CDR2 SASEGT. The CDR3 DNA reads as TGTGCCAGCAGTGAAGTTCTCGGCAATCAGCCCCAGCATTTT. Translation: CASSEVLGNQPQHF.

The chain combines TRBV14 with TRBJ2-1, with 14 positions matching TRBD2. Looked up from germline, CDR1 is SGHDN and CDR2 is FVKESK. V shed 4 bases, J shed 6 bases, and the junction held 8 bases outside the gene matches. The CDR3 is 17 residues long. Here the CDR3 reads CASSPSGTSGGSNEQFF. The CDR3 DNA follows: TGTGCCAGCAGCCCTTCCGGGACTAGCGGGGGATCCAATGAGCAGTTCTTC.

The chain combines TRBV7-2 with TRBJ2-5; 9 bases are a match to TRBD2. The CDR3 is 17 amino acids. In germline, CDR1 is SGHTA, CDR2 FQGNSA. With V trimmed by 3 bases and J by 3 bases, 11 bases remained unmatched. The CDR3 sequence is CASSFSRGGAIKETQYF. The CDR3 DNA sequence: TGTGCCAGCAGCTTTTCTCGCGGGGGGGCGATCAAAGAGACCCAGTACTTC.

The CDR3 bases are TGTGCCAGCAGCTTATCAATAGACAGGGGCAATTCACCCCTCCACTTT. Encoded protein: CASSLSIDRGNSPLHF. The J gene is TRBJ1-6, the V gene TRBV5-4; 8 nucleotides agree with TRBD1. The V and J ends lost 2 bases and 7 bases, in that order; junction bases with no gene match: 8. Germline CDR1 is SGHNT and CDR2 is YYREEE (reference sequence). The CDR3 is 16 residues long.

The chain employs TRBV5-1 and TRBJ1-4; no clear D. Per germline, CDR1 SGHRS and CDR2 YFSETQ. The CDR3 is 14 residues long. Trimming took 0 bases from V and 4 from J, leaving 7 bases between them. The CDR3 loop is CASSLAHGNEKLFF. CDR3 bases: TGCGCCAGCAGCTTGGCTCACGGTAATGAAAAACTGTTTTTT.

The V call is TRBV7-8, the J call TRBJ2-7; 8 bases fit TRBD2. The CDR3 length is 15 residues. Germline CDR1 and CDR2: SGHVS and FQNEAQ. The V segment lost 5 bases and the J segment 2 bases; nucleotides outside the gene matches: 8. CDR3 DNA: TGTGCCAGCAGCCCTGAAGGGCGGGGGGCCTACGAGCAGTACTTC. It codes for CASSPEGRGAYEQYF.

The chain links TRBV9 to TRBJ2-3; TRBD2 agrees at 14 bases. Germline V gene sequence: CDR1 SGDLS, CDR2 YYNGEE. The CDR3 spans 16 residues. V gave up 4 bases and J gave up 6 bases; unmatched junction bases: 7. CDR3 DNA sequence: TGTGCCAGCAGCTACGGACTAGCGGGGGGATCGGATACGCAGTATTTT. Protein: CASSYGLAGGSDTQYF.

This chain uses TRBV29-1 with TRBJ2-7; D is possibly TRBD2 (6 bases). The CDR3 covers 12 residues. The V end lost 3 bases, the J end lost 2 bases, and 8 bases lay between the germline ends. Germline V gene sequence: CDR1 SQVTM, CDR2 ANQGSEA. The CDR3 DNA follows: TGCAGCGTTGAGGAGGGGCCCTACGAGCAGTACTTC. It specifies CSVEEGPYEQYF.

The V gene is TRBV2, the J gene TRBJ1-4, with D possibly being TRBD1 (6 bases). V was trimmed by 7 bases and J by 8 bases, leaving 17 bases between them. Germline V CDR1 and CDR2: SNHLY, FYNNEI. The CDR3 covers 14 residues. The CDR3 loop reads CASTPTGSREKLFF. The CDR3 DNA follows: TGTGCCAGCACCCCAACAGGGTCGAGAGAAAAACTGTTTTTT.

The chain joins TRBV5-1 to TRBJ2-3; tentative D call: TRBD2 (5 bases). The CDR3 spans 15 residues. Trimming pared 0 bases from V and 2 bases from J, leaving 10 bases between. Germline lookup yields CDR1 SGHRS and CDR2 YFSETQ. CDR3 loop: CASSLAGVYTDTQYF. The DNA of the CDR3 is TGCGCCAGCAGCTTGGCCGGGGTGTACACAGATACGCAGTATTTT.

V and J are TRBV4-2 and TRBJ1-2; 8 positions agree with TRBD1. There are 16 residues in the CDR3. CDR1 is LGHNA, CDR2 YNFKEQ, per germline. V lost 0 bases and J lost 4; bases outside the gene matches: 7. The CDR3 loop is CASSQENPGGVYGYTF. Here the CDR3 DNA reads TGTGCCAGCAGCCAAGAAAACCCAGGGGGCGTCTATGGCTACACCTTC.

V and J are TRBV15 and TRBJ2-5; possibly TRBD2 for D (7 bases). Trimming stripped 1 base from V and 4 bases from J, with 10 bases between. The length of the CDR3 is 14 residues. CDR1 and CDR2 (germline): LNHNV, YYDKDF (reference sequence). The CDR3 bases are TGTGCCACCAGCAGAGGCGGGGGCTCAGAGACCCAGTACTTC. Translation: CATSRGGGSETQYF.

The chain employs TRBV27 and TRBJ1-3; D unclear. CDR3 length: 19 residues. Between the trimmed V and J ends, which lost 1 base and 0 bases, there was a span of 19 bases. CDR1 is MNHEY, CDR2 SMNVEV, per germline (reference sequence). CDR3 protein: CASSLFAPPGKGSGNTIYF. CDR3 coding DNA: TGTGCCAGCAGTTTATTTGCCCCGCCCGGGAAAGGCTCTGGAAACACCATATATTTT.

J is TRBJ1-6 and V is TRBV25-1; D gene unclear. The V gene's germline CDR1 is MGHDK and CDR2 SYGVNS. V dropped 1 base and J dropped 7 bases, with 14 bases sitting between them. The CDR3 consists of 16 residues. The CDR3 bases are TGTGCCAGCAGTGAATTGGAAGAAGTACTCAATTCACCCCTCCACTTT. Translating gives CASSELEEVLNSPLHF.